Listed here is a single T cell receptor beta chain. Generated by immunoSEQ multiplex PCR, the TCRdb table keeps only in-frame clones and is missing some. Among about 20,000 clones listed, approximately 93% were seen once. The data belong to a study of blood T cell repertoires in COVID-19. Trimming stripped 2 bases from V and 2 bases from J, with 13 bases between. Germline V gene sequence: CDR1 ENHRY, CDR2 SYGVKD. The CDR3 spans 16 residues. V is TRBV10-3 and J is TRBJ2-1, with a possible D match to TRBD1 (6 bases). The sequencing input was peripheral blood. The TCR was taken from a woman aged 45-65 years with active COVID-19. CDR3 DNA: TGTGCCATCAGTGAGCACCGGGACACGCCCTACAATGAGCAGTTCTTC. This codes for CAISEHRDTPYNEQFF.